Below, 5 T cell receptor beta chains from the same sample are listed, as sequenced in a study of shared clonotypes between healthy human individuals. Measured with immunoSEQ multiplex PCR; TCRdb has only the in-frame clones, and not every one. The profile shows roughly 2 million clones, under 97% of them singletons. The specimen was naive CD4+ T cells sorted from blood. The subset: CD45RA+ positively selected. The receptor source for this set is a man between 18 and 35 years old in good health.

J is TRBJ1-2 and V is TRBV30; a weak D match, TRBD1 (5 bases). The germline CDR1 and CDR2 sequences are GTSNPN and SVGIG (reference sequence). Trimming removed 4 bases from V and 6 bases from J, with 12 bases in between. The CDR3 totals 12 residues. The CDR3 DNA reads as TGTGCCTGGACAGGGACCTGGGATGGCTACACCTTC. Translating gives CAWTGTWDGYTF. The full variable domain, with the rest looked up from reference TRBV30 and TRBJ1-2, is SQTIHQWPATLVQPVGSPLSLECTVEGTSNPNLYWYRQAAGRGLQLLFYSVGIGQISSEVPQNLSASRPQDRQFILSSKKLLLSDSGFYLCAWTGTWDGYTFGSGTRLTVV.

The chain couples TRBV18 to TRBJ2-7, with D perhaps matching TRBD2 (6 bases). The V gene lost 6 bases and the J gene lost 1 base, with 16 bases spanning the gap. CDR1 and CDR2 from the germline V gene are KGHSH and LQKENI. The CDR3 is made up of 15 amino acids. The CDR3 DNA is TGTGCCAGCTCCATTAAGGGAGGACCATCCTACGAGCAGTACTTC. Its protein product is CASSIKGGPSYEQYF.

This chain uses TRBV25-1 with TRBJ1-2; D call uncertain. CDR3 size: 12 residues. The germline CDR1 and CDR2 sequences are MGHDK and SYGVNS. V lost 4 bases and J lost 3, with 6 bases in between. CDR3 region: CASSATYYGYTF. The CDR3 coding sequence is TGTGCCAGCAGTGCCACCTACTATGGCTACACCTTC.

J is TRBJ2-7 and V is TRBV11-1; TRBD1 is a possible D gene (6 bases). The CDR3 has 14 amino acids. Germline lookup yields CDR1 SGHAT and CDR2 FQDESV (reference sequence). V was pared by 8 bases and J by 2 bases, with 16 bases between. The CDR3 loop reads CASRPTGLTYEQYF. The CDR3 bases are TGTGCCAGCCGCCCGACAGGTCTCACCTACGAGCAGTACTTC.

The chain combines TRBV27 with TRBJ2-4, with D hard to call. Germline V gives CDR1 MNHEY, CDR2 SMNVEV (reference sequence). The CDR3 is 13 residues long. V was shortened by 5 bases and J by 0 bases, with 5 bases between the two germline ends. The CDR3 is CASSPRAKNIQYF. Written as DNA, the CDR3 is TGTGCCAGCAGTCCCCGAGCCAAAAACATTCAGTACTTC.